This TCR beta chain is from a study of post-analysis software for immune sequencing data. The wider study: There were relapsing-remitting, secondary progressive and progressive-relapsing multiple sclerosis among the disease courses included.

Unique molecular identifiers were built into the TCR beta cDNA libraries. TCRdb reanalysed the PCR reads using MiXCR and keeps one entry per CDR3 protein. This sample has around 440,000 distinct CDR3 sequences; nearly 45% occur once, and the top ten carry roughly 12%. Broader study findings: Compared against controls, patients with multiple sclerosis displayed significantly lower normalized Chao1 diversity. About 5 TRBV segments, including TRBV5-6, TRBV5-1 and TRBV20-1, were more frequent in patients than controls.

This clonotype was counted between two and nine times. No antigen is known for it. Germline assignment: CDR1 SGHRS and CDR2 YFSETQ. With V trimmed by 3 bases and J by 2 bases, 4 bases remained unmatched. The CDR3 spans 14 residues. The material sequenced was blood. The clonotype comes from a girl aged 5 to 17 with multiple sclerosis. V usage is TRBV5-1 and J usage is TRBJ2-7; 8 bases fit TRBD1. Written as DNA, the CDR3 is TGCGCCAGCAGCTGGACAGGGAACACCTACGAGCAGTACTTC. Encoded protein: CASSWTGNTYEQYF.